Listed here are 8 T cell receptor beta chains from one sample, sequenced in a study of T cells in Graves' hyperthyroidism and ophthalmopathy. The TCR beta CDR3 regions underwent amplification using RNA transcripts as the source. The HTBI primer set served for first-round RT-PCR of the TCR CDR3. MiXCR was run by TCRdb on the multiplex PCR reads, yielding one entry per CDR3 protein. The top ten clones hold around 27% of a sample with some 550,000 distinct CDR3 sequences, under 25% of them seen once. Material: blood. The origin of the receptors is a man in his late teens or twenties with Graves' hyperthyroidism.

The sample holds many counts of this clonotype. This chain joins TRBV12-3 or TRBV12-4 and TRBJ1-1; TRBD1 might be the D (6 bases). The CDR3 runs to 14 residues. The V end lost 7 bases, the J end lost 5 bases, and 17 bases lay between the germline ends. The CDR3 DNA reads as TGTGCCAGCACCTCTGAGGGGGGTTGGACTGAAGCTTTCTTT. Translation gives CASTSEGGWTEAFF.

In this sample, this clonotype turned up many times. This rearrangement joins TRBV12-3 or TRBV12-4 to TRBJ1-5; no definite D call. The CDR3 is 13 residues long. V gave up 2 bases and J gave up 6 bases, with 8 bases separating them. The DNA of the CDR3 is TGTGCCAGCAGTTTAATCACGGGTCAGCCCCAGCATTTT. This sequence encodes CASSLITGQPQHF.

This clonotype was counted ten times or more. This chain joins TRBV27 and TRBJ1-1; 7 bases align to TRBD1. Germline V gene lookup returns CDR1 MNHEY and CDR2 SMNVEV (reference sequence). The CDR3 extends over 16 amino acids. The V segment lost 5 bases and the J segment 1 base; nucleotides outside the gene matches: 10. The CDR3 DNA is TGTGCCAGCAGTCGGTGGGGACAGCGAACGAACACTGAAGCTTTCTTT. Encoded protein: CASSRWGQRTNTEAFF.

This clonotype showed up many times. The chain is built from TRBV6-2 or TRBV6-3 and TRBJ2-3; 7 bases agree with TRBD2. The CDR3 consists of 15 residues. Germline lookup yields CDR1 MNHEY and CDR2 SVGEGT. Trimming removed 5 bases from V and 1 base from J; junction bases left unmatched: 6. CDR3 DNA: TGTGCCAGCAGTCTACTAGCGTGGGGCACAGATACGCAGTATTTT. Translation gives CASSLLAWGTDTQYF.

There are many counts of this clonotype. J is TRBJ1-2 and V is TRBV6-5; TRBD1 might be the D (5 bases). The germline V and J ends were trimmed by 4 bases and 4 bases, with 16 bases remaining between them. The CDR3 spans 15 residues. Germline V lookup: CDR1 MNHEY, CDR2 SVGAGI. This chain's CDR3 is CASSSPQGGSYGYTF. The CDR3 nucleotides are TGTGCCAGCAGTTCGCCCCAGGGAGGTAGCTATGGCTACACCTTC.

Notes on this clonotype: The junction does not match germline at one end; this may be a read error. The chain links TRBV13 to TRBJ1-1; D call uncertain. Germline V CDR1 and CDR2: PRHDT, FYEKMQ (reference sequence). The CDR3 runs 14 residues. CDR3 nucleotides: TGTACCAGCAGCTTAGCCGGCATGAACACTGAAGCTTTCTTT. Translation gives CTSSLAGMNTEAFF.

A few counts support this clonotype. V is TRBV9 and J is TRBJ2-5; D unclear. The ends were cut back, 4 bases at V and 1 base at J, with 8 bases in the middle. Germline lookup yields CDR1 SGDLS and CDR2 YYNGEE. This CDR3 contains 13 residues. This CDR3 reads CASSNPGQETQYF. Here the CDR3 DNA reads TGTGCCAGCAGCAACCCAGGCCAAGAGACCCAGTACTTC.

This clonotype was observed many times. The genes are TRBV11-2 and TRBJ1-3, with unresolved D. CDR3 length: 12 residues. Per germline, CDR1 SGHAT and CDR2 FQNNGV. Trimming shortened V by 5 bases and J by 11 bases, and 13 bases separated the two germline ends. In DNA form, the CDR3 reads TGTGCCAGCAGCCTCCTTGGCACGGCCATATATTTT. It encodes CASSLLGTAIYF.